The 9 T cell receptor beta chains reported below all come from one sample, sequenced in a study of T cell repertoires in cytomegalovirus infection (dated by TCRdb to between 2018 and 2020). The instrument was an Illumina HiSeq 1500. TCRdb cleaned the public reads at Q25 with fastp, built clones with MiXCR and kept in-frame beta chains. Rows with one shared CDR3 protein collapse into an entry with the most common genes and DNA. This sample lists tens of thousands of distinct CDR3 sequences; 20% to 25% were detected once. The biggest ten clones account for approximately 68% of the sample. In light of the paper, this sample's treatment or condition label describes: in vitro stimulation with specific CMV peptide epitopes to enrich CMV-specific T cells. These receptors are not linked to any known antigen. This sample comprised CD8+ T cells from cultured PBMCs, obtained from culture after CMV antigen stimulation. All receptors derive from a human donor in good health (CMV status not recorded). Some clones in this sample may be carry-over from other donors' samples.

This clonotype turned up a few times. The chain is built from TRBV7-2 and TRBJ1-4; 8 bases align to TRBD1. With V trimmed by 3 bases and J by 6 bases, 15 bases remained unmatched. Germline CDR1 is SGHTA and CDR2 is FQGNSA. The CDR3 extends over 18 amino acids. The CDR3 DNA reads TGTGCCAGCAGCTTGGCGGGGACAGGAGTCGGTGGCCATGAAAAACTGTTTTTT. Protein product: CASSLAGTGVGGHEKLFF.

This clonotype was picked up a small number of times. The genes are TRBV27 and TRBJ2-7; 10 bases are a match to TRBD1. Per the germline V gene, CDR1 is MNHEY and CDR2 is SMNVEV (reference sequence). This CDR3 contains 15 residues. Trimming at V came to 5 bases and at J to 2 bases, leaving 6 bases not matched to a gene. CDR3 amino acids: CASSGIGTGAYEQYF. For the CDR3, the DNA is TGTGCCAGCAGTGGTATCGGGACAGGGGCCTACGAGCAGTACTTC.

This clonotype was observed at least ten times. The gene calls are TRBV4-1 and TRBJ2-5, with D possibly called TRBD1 or TRBD2 (6 bases each). Germline V gives CDR1 MGHRA, CDR2 YSYEKL. Trimming took off 0 bases at V and 5 bases at J, with 13 bases between the two ends. The CDR3 is made up of 15 amino acids. CDR3 protein: CASSQEGTQGETQYF. In nucleotides, the CDR3 is TGCGCCAGCAGCCAAGAAGGGACTCAGGGGGAGACCCAGTACTTC.

This rearrangement joins TRBV4-3 to TRBJ1-1, with D hard to call. Germline V gene sequence: CDR1 LGHNA, CDR2 YSLEER. The ends were cut back, 1 base at V and 3 bases at J, with 12 bases in the middle. The CDR3 contains 15 residues. CDR3 sequence reads: CASSQGWGTDTEAFF. The CDR3 DNA follows: TGCGCCAGCAGCCAAGGGTGGGGTACGGACACTGAAGCTTTCTTT.

The chain is built from TRBV11-2 and TRBJ2-7; 9 bases are shared with TRBD1. The germline gives CDR1 SGHAT, CDR2 FQNNGV. V lost 2 bases, J lost 5 bases, and 7 bases stayed unmatched. The CDR3 runs 15 residues. The CDR3 sequence: CASSLRDRERDEQYF. The DNA for the CDR3 is TGTGCCAGCAGCTTACGGGACAGGGAAAGGGACGAGCAGTACTTC.

The chain combines TRBV7-6 with TRBJ2-7; 9 bases line up with TRBD1. Germline V gene lookup returns CDR1 SGHVS and CDR2 FNYEAQ. J was trimmed by 2 bases and V by 5 bases; bases with no gene match: 10. The CDR3 loop spans 16 amino acids. The CDR3, as DNA: TGTGCCAGCAGCCCCGGGGACGGGACAGGGACCTACGAGCAGTACTTC. It encodes CASSPGDGTGTYEQYF.

CDR3 loop: CASSPPDREVSPLHF. In nucleotides, the CDR3 is TGTGCCAGCAGCCCCCCCGACAGGGAAGTTTCACCCCTCCACTTT. This chain connects TRBV7-9 to TRBJ1-6; TRBD1 agrees at 7 bases. Trimming took 5 bases from V and 9 from J; bases not matched to a gene: 10. Germline values: CDR1 SEHNR, CDR2 FQNEAQ (reference sequence). The CDR3 spans 15 residues.

Regarding this clonotype: This may be a read error, as it is one base from a much larger clone. V and J are TRBV6-1 and TRBJ1-1, with TRBD1 as a possible D gene (6 bases). The CDR3 spans 13 residues. The germline CDR1 and CDR2 sequences are MNHNS and SASEGT. V was clipped by 7 bases and J by 1 base, with 10 bases between them. The CDR3 DNA reads as TGTGCCAGCAACATACAGGGGAACACTGAAGCTTTCTTT. As protein: CASNIQGNTEAFF.

A few counts support this clonotype. The junction departs from germline at one end; a sequencing error may be responsible. J is TRBJ2-1 and V is TRBV2; no reliable D call. The CDR3 is made up of 14 amino acids. CDR1 is SNHLY and CDR2 is FYNNEI in the germline V gene. The DNA for the CDR3 is TGTGCCAGCAGTGTAACGGTCTCCCACAATGAGCAGTTCTTC. This codes for CASSVTVSHNEQFF. Full variable domain (outside the CDR3, taken from reference TRBV2 and TRBJ2-1): EPEVTQTPSHQVTQMGQEVILRCVPISNHLYFYWYRQILGQKVEFLVSFYNNEISEKSEIFDDQFSVERPDGSNFTLKIRSTKLEDSAMYFCASSVTVSHNEQFFGPGTRLTVL.